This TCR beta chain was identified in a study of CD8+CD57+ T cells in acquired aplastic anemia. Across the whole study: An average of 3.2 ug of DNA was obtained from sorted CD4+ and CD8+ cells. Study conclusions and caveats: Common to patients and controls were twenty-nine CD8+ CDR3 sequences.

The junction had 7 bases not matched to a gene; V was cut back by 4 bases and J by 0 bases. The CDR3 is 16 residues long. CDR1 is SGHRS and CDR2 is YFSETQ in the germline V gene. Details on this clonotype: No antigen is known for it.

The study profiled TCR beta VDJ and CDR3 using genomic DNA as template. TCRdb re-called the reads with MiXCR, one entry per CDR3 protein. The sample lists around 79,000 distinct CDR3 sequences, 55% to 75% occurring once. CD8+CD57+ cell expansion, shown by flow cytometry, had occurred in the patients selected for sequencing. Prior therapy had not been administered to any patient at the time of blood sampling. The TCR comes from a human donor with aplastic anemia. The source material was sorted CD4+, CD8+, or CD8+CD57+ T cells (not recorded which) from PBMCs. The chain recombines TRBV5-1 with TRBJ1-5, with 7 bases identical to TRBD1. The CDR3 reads CASSAGGPSSNQPQHF. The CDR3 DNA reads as TGCGCCAGCAGCGCAGGGGGACCGAGTAGCAATCAGCCCCAGCATTTT.